This is a list of T cell receptor beta chains from one sample in a study of EBV T-cell therapy then PD-1 blockade in nasopharyngeal carcinoma. Their target antigens are unknown. The protocol was immunoSEQ multiplex PCR, while the TCRdb copy is restricted to in-frame clones and leaves out a portion. The sample lists 24,000 or so clones, approximately 84% seen once, with approximately 30% in the top ten. The sample was CD8+ T cells from blood, taken at approximately day 64 from a patient whose treatment included autologous EBV-specific T cells and nivolumab. Receptors originate from a middle-aged man with nasopharyngeal carcinoma. Both conserved end residues are part of each CDR3. The order of the fields is V gene, clone size, D gene, J gene, CDR3 protein, CDR3 DNA. A D gene is named only where the DNA matches it firmly. Where a row states a size, it is once, few, many or the class of an expanded clone; other rows omit it.

V: TRBV24-1
size: NA
D: NA
J: TRBJ2-7
CDR3: CATSQTNSYEQYF
DNA: TGTGCCACCAGTCAGACAAACTCCTACGAGCAGTACTTC

V: TRBV24-1
size: once
D: NA
J: TRBJ2-1
CDR3: CATSDFRASEQFF
DNA: TGTGCCACCAGTGATTTCAGAGCTTCTGAGCAGTTCTTC

V: TRBV6-4
size: NA
D: TRBD2
J: TRBJ2-3
CDR3: CASSDSTSGGGTDTQYF
DNA: TGTGCCAGCAGTGACTCGACTAGCGGGGGAGGCACAGATACGCAGTATTTT

V: TRBV27
size: once
D: TRBD1
J: TRBJ2-7
CDR3: CASSLSAGQVGEQYF
DNA: TGTGCCAGCAGTTTATCGGCGGGACAGGTCGGCGAGCAGTACTTC

V: TRBV4-1
size: many
D: NA
J: TRBJ1-4
CDR3: CASSQGGSSNEKLFF
DNA: TGCGCCAGCAGCCAAGGGGGAAGTTCTAATGAAAAACTGTTTTTT

V: TRBV6-4
size: few
D: TRBD1
J: TRBJ2-2
CDR3: CASSDSPGQGSGELFF
DNA: TGTGCCAGCAGTGACTCGCCGGGACAGGGATCCGGGGAGCTGTTTTTT

V: TRBV6-5
size: NA
D: TRBD1
J: TRBJ2-7
CDR3: CASATGTGTFEQYF
DNA: TGTGCCAGCGCTACCGGGACAGGGACGTTCGAGCAGTACTTC

V: TRBV5-5
size: NA
D: TRBD1
J: TRBJ2-3
CDR3: CASSDQTGGITQYF
DNA: TGTGCCAGCAGCGACCAGACAGGGGGCATCACGCAGTATTTT

V: TRBV29-1
size: NA
D: TRBD1
J: TRBJ2-2
CDR3: CSVRSRGRTGELFF
DNA: TGCAGCGTTCGTAGCAGGGGGCGAACCGGGGAGCTGTTTTTT

V: TRBV7-9
size: NA
D: NA
J: TRBJ2-1
CDR3: CASSLKGDEQFF
DNA: TGTGCCAGCAGCTTAAAGGGGGATGAGCAGTTCTTC

V: TRBV9
size: once
D: TRBD2
J: TRBJ2-2
CDR3: CASSPRRLAGSRGELFF
DNA: TGTGCCAGCAGCCCTCGTCGGCTAGCGGGGTCCCGCGGGGAGCTGTTTTTT

V: TRBV19
size: NA
D: TRBD2
J: TRBJ2-5
CDR3: CAAGLGGGRQETQYF
DNA: TGTGCCGCAGGCCTCGGCGGGGGACGACAAGAGACCCAGTACTTC

V: TRBV7-9
size: NA
D: TRBD2
J: TRBJ2-1
CDR3: CASSSKGLAGVGEQFF
DNA: TGTGCCAGCAGCTCTAAAGGACTAGCGGGGGTCGGCGAGCAGTTCTTC

V: TRBV2
size: NA
D: NA
J: TRBJ2-2
CDR3: CASSPRGITGELFF
DNA: TGTGCCAGCAGCCCTAGGGGGATCACCGGGGAGCTGTTTTTT

V: TRBV6-2/TRBV6-3
size: medium-sized
D: TRBD1
J: TRBJ1-4
CDR3: CASSQPPGTGATNEKLFF
DNA: TGTGCCAGCAGTCAACCCCCCGGGACAGGGGCTACTAATGAAAAACTGTTTTTT

V: TRBV6-2/TRBV6-3
size: few
D: NA
J: TRBJ1-1
CDR3: CASSLSPRNTEAFF
DNA: TGTGCCAGCAGCCTCTCGCCGAGGAACACTGAAGCTTTCTTT

V: TRBV14
size: NA
D: TRBD1
J: TRBJ2-1
CDR3: CASRPDRGGNNEQFF
DNA: TGTGCCAGCAGACCCGACAGGGGGGGAAACAATGAGCAGTTCTTC

V: TRBV9
size: NA
D: NA
J: TRBJ2-3
CDR3: CASSPWGRNTQYF
DNA: TGTGCCAGCAGCCCGTGGGGCCGCAATACGCAGTATTTT

V: TRBV7-9
size: NA
D: TRBD1
J: TRBJ2-7
CDR3: CASSSRQGNPYEQYF
DNA: TGTGCCAGCAGCTCACGACAGGGGAATCCCTACGAGCAGTACTTC

V: TRBV6-5
size: NA
D: NA
J: TRBJ1-6
CDR3: CASSYSSQGRNSPLHF
DNA: TGTGCCAGCAGTTACTCGTCCCAGGGGCGGAATTCACCCCTCCACTTT

V: TRBV6-5
size: NA
D: TRBD2
J: TRBJ2-1
CDR3: CASGRDGGSYNEQFF
DNA: TGTGCCAGCGGGAGGGACGGGGGCTCCTACAATGAGCAGTTCTTC

V: TRBV6-4
size: NA
D: TRBD2
J: TRBJ2-3
CDR3: CASSDSTSGGGTDTQYF
DNA: TGTGCCAGCAGTGACTCGACCAGCGGGGGGGGCACAGATACGCAGTATTTT

V: TRBV4-2
size: NA
D: NA
J: TRBJ2-2
CDR3: CASSQNLRSGELFF
DNA: TGTGCCAGCAGCCAAAACTTAAGGTCCGGGGAGCTGTTTTTT

V: TRBV6-5
size: NA
D: NA
J: TRBJ1-5
CDR3: CASSYQGMKYQPQHF
DNA: TGTGCCAGCAGTTATCAGGGGATGAAGTATCAGCCCCAGCATTTT

V: TRBV3-1/TRBV3-2
size: NA
D: NA
J: TRBJ2-5
CDR3: CASSHRQGGYQETQYF
DNA: TGTGCCAGCAGCCACCGACAGGGAGGGTACCAAGAGACCCAGTACTTC

V: TRBV24-1
size: NA
D: NA
J: TRBJ1-2
CDR3: CATSDTPRGDYGYTF
DNA: TGTGCCACCAGTGATACCCCCCGGGGGGACTATGGCTACACCTTC

V: TRBV1
size: NA
D: NA
J: TRBJ1-1
CDR3: CTSTSGGAENTEAFF
DNA: TGCACCAGCACCTCCGGGGGGGCGGAAAACACTGAAGCTTTCTTT

V: TRBV6-2/TRBV6-3
size: NA
D: TRBD2
J: TRBJ2-2
CDR3: CASSPPIAGATGELFF
DNA: TGTGCCAGCAGCCCCCCGATAGCGGGGGCCACCGGGGAGCTGTTTTTT

V: TRBV27
size: NA
D: NA
J: TRBJ1-6
CDR3: CASSWSSYNSPLHF
DNA: TGTGCCAGCAGTTGGAGCTCCTATAATTCACCCCTCCACTTT

V: TRBV19
size: NA
D: NA
J: TRBJ2-1
CDR3: CASLNAYNEQFF
DNA: TGTGCCAGTCTTAACGCCTACAATGAGCAGTTCTTC

V: TRBV7-9
size: NA
D: NA
J: TRBJ1-6
CDR3: CASRIGRGRDNSPLHF
DNA: TGTGCCAGCAGGATCGGCCGTGGACGGGATAATTCACCCCTCCACTTT

V: TRBV27
size: NA
D: NA
J: TRBJ2-6
CDR3: CASSRRGSGANVLTF
DNA: TGTGCCAGCTCCAGGAGGGGATCCGGGGCCAACGTCCTGACTTTC

V: TRBV6-1
size: NA
D: NA
J: TRBJ2-7
CDR3: CASSEALGALGSYEQYF
DNA: TGTGCCAGCAGTGAAGCGCTGGGGGCGCTGGGGTCCTACGAGCAGTACTTC

V: TRBV4-1
size: NA
D: TRBD1
J: TRBJ2-5
CDR3: CASSPGGRETQYF
DNA: TGCGCCAGCAGCCCAGGGGGCCGGGAGACCCAGTACTTC

V: TRBV11-1
size: NA
D: TRBD1
J: TRBJ2-7
CDR3: CASSLGQVNEQYF
DNA: TGTGCCAGCAGCCTGGGACAGGTCAACGAGCAGTACTTC

V: TRBV6-2/TRBV6-3
size: NA
D: NA
J: TRBJ2-1
CDR3: CASSGHDYNEQFF
DNA: TGTGCCAGCAGCGGACACGACTACAATGAGCAGTTCTTC

V: TRBV3-1/TRBV3-2
size: NA
D: NA
J: TRBJ2-1
CDR3: CASRGAGNEQFF
DNA: TGTGCCAGCCGCGGGGCGGGCAATGAGCAGTTCTTC

V: TRBV12-3/TRBV12-4
size: NA
D: NA
J: TRBJ2-7
CDR3: CATSLSLGREQYF
DNA: TGTGCCACCAGTTTGTCACTAGGTCGCGAGCAGTACTTC

V: TRBV15
size: NA
D: NA
J: TRBJ1-5
CDR3: CATSFRPPYSNQPQHF
DNA: TGTGCCACCAGCTTCCGCCCGCCGTATAGCAATCAGCCCCAGCATTTT

V: TRBV19
size: NA
D: NA
J: TRBJ1-6
CDR3: CASSPQGRYMVSPLHF
DNA: TGTGCCAGTAGCCCACAGGGCAGATACATGGTTTCACCCCTCCACTTT

V: TRBV6-5
size: NA
D: NA
J: TRBJ2-4
CDR3: CASSYQGSEANIQYF
DNA: TGTGCCAGCAGTTACCAGGGTAGCGAGGCAAACATTCAGTACTTC

V: TRBV7-6
size: NA
D: TRBD1
J: TRBJ2-6
CDR3: CASSLGDSPPGANILTF
DNA: TGTGCCAGCAGCTTAGGGGACAGCCCCCCTGGGGCCAACATCCTGACTTTC

V: TRBV29-1
size: NA
D: TRBD1
J: TRBJ2-2
CDR3: CSVIDRVNTGELFF
DNA: TGCAGCGTCATTGACAGGGTGAACACCGGGGAGCTGTTTTTT